A selection of T cell receptor beta chains follows, all from one sample in a study of a mutant IDH1 vaccine in newly diagnosed glioma. No antigen has been identified for these receptors. Repertoires were generated with immunoSEQ multiplex PCR, while TCRdb's copy carries only in-frame clones and drops some. The data hold approximately 50,000 clones, with approximately 80% observed a single time. The specimen was PBMCs, collected from a glioma patient whose treatment included an IDH1 peptide vaccine. The receptors derive from a woman in her forties with glioma. Some clones in this sample may be carry-over from other donors' samples. Each CDR3 is given without its conserved first and last residue. Fields, in order: J gene, V gene, CDR3 protein.

J gene: TRBJ1-1; V gene: TRBV19; CDR3 protein: ASRDLNTEAF
J gene: TRBJ2-1; V gene: TRBV5-1; CDR3 protein: ASSPRGRTASYNEQF
J gene: TRBJ1-1; V gene: TRBV5-1; CDR3 protein: ASSLVFEMAAEAF
J gene: TRBJ1-6; V gene: TRBV10-3; CDR3 protein: AISDPAQGDSPLH
J gene: TRBJ2-2; V gene: TRBV19; CDR3 protein: ASRWGRGGPRELF
J gene: TRBJ2-5; V gene: TRBV7-9; CDR3 protein: ASSLARETQY
J gene: TRBJ2-3; V gene: TRBV5-1; CDR3 protein: ASSLRGLGTDTQY
J gene: TRBJ2-7; V gene: TRBV5-1; CDR3 protein: ASGGTSGSYEQY
J gene: TRBJ2-7; V gene: TRBV30; CDR3 protein: AWSETVIYEQY
J gene: TRBJ1-1; V gene: TRBV19; CDR3 protein: ASSLYRDTEAF
J gene: TRBJ1-2; V gene: TRBV6-5; CDR3 protein: ASKATGVHYGYT
J gene: TRBJ2-1; V gene: TRBV5-1; CDR3 protein: ASSLASGGAVNNEQF
J gene: TRBJ2-1; V gene: TRBV18; CDR3 protein: ASSPSLSNNEQF
J gene: TRBJ2-3; V gene: TRBV7-9; CDR3 protein: ASSSTDTQY
J gene: TRBJ1-2; V gene: TRBV30; CDR3 protein: AWSAQTNYGYT
J gene: TRBJ2-7; V gene: TRBV18; CDR3 protein: ASSPGGTGTSYEQY
J gene: TRBJ2-1; V gene: TRBV2; CDR3 protein: ASGQGSYNEQF
J gene: TRBJ2-2; V gene: TRBV7-2; CDR3 protein: ASSDRAGTGELF
J gene: TRBJ2-3; V gene: TRBV29-1; CDR3 protein: SVVRGTDTQY
J gene: TRBJ2-7; V gene: TRBV2; CDR3 protein: AGFRDHSYEQY
J gene: TRBJ1-2; V gene: TRBV7-9; CDR3 protein: ASSLAPGYGYT
J gene: TRBJ1-3; V gene: TRBV19; CDR3 protein: ASRSQAHSGNTIY
J gene: TRBJ2-2; V gene: TRBV7-8; CDR3 protein: ASSLISGVYTGELF
J gene: TRBJ2-2; V gene: TRBV30; CDR3 protein: AWSVQGGTGELF
J gene: TRBJ2-6; V gene: TRBV15; CDR3 protein: ATSRDQGSGANVLT
J gene: TRBJ1-1; V gene: TRBV5-6; CDR3 protein: ASSLEGGTEAF
J gene: TRBJ1-1; V gene: TRBV5-1; CDR3 protein: ASSETGTGTEAF
J gene: TRBJ1-3; V gene: TRBV21-1; CDR3 protein: ASSRGPGPILFSGNTIY
J gene: TRBJ2-1; V gene: TRBV6-5; CDR3 protein: ASSKLAGGPGEQF
J gene: TRBJ2-7; V gene: TRBV11-3; CDR3 protein: ASSLENSYEQY
J gene: TRBJ1-6; V gene: TRBV18; CDR3 protein: ASSPWQGDSPLH
J gene: TRBJ1-2; V gene: TRBV9; CDR3 protein: ASSVPNQGAYGYT
J gene: TRBJ1-6; V gene: TRBV18; CDR3 protein: ASSSGADNSPLH
J gene: TRBJ2-7; V gene: TRBV4-3; CDR3 protein: ASSQVPSDPTYEQY
J gene: TRBJ1-2; V gene: TRBV5-1; CDR3 protein: ASSLSFHQGHGGWGYT
J gene: TRBJ2-5; V gene: TRBV15; CDR3 protein: ATRGLAGARETQY
J gene: TRBJ1-2; V gene: TRBV29-1; CDR3 protein: SVEVRTYGYT
J gene: TRBJ2-7; V gene: TRBV10-3; CDR3 protein: ATVTGTGASYEQY
J gene: TRBJ2-7; V gene: TRBV11-2; CDR3 protein: ASSYPEGDISYEQY
J gene: TRBJ2-7; V gene: TRBV6-5; CDR3 protein: ASRGQSHEQY
J gene: TRBJ1-4; V gene: TRBV7-2; CDR3 protein: ASSSRGNEKLF
J gene: TRBJ1-5; V gene: TRBV5-1; CDR3 protein: ASSLSTGGYQPQH
J gene: TRBJ1-4; V gene: TRBV5-1; CDR3 protein: ASSSLGQGGEKLF
J gene: TRBJ1-3; V gene: TRBV4-3; CDR3 protein: ASSPGWRGRGNTIY
J gene: TRBJ2-2; V gene: TRBV2; CDR3 protein: ASSTGLAGGGELF
J gene: TRBJ2-6; V gene: TRBV5-1; CDR3 protein: ASSLVGGANVLT
J gene: TRBJ1-2; V gene: TRBV18; CDR3 protein: ASSPSQGVDGYT
J gene: TRBJ1-6; V gene: TRBV2; CDR3 protein: ASVAGDSALH
J gene: TRBJ2-4; V gene: TRBV9; CDR3 protein: ASSVEGSGDIQY
J gene: TRBJ1-5; V gene: TRBV19; CDR3 protein: ASSMTGYQPQH
J gene: TRBJ1-2; V gene: TRBV10-3; CDR3 protein: AIGDTGVYGYT
J gene: TRBJ1-1; V gene: TRBV9; CDR3 protein: ASSVVMNTEAF
J gene: TRBJ2-3; V gene: TRBV30; CDR3 protein: AWSTGTKGIDTQY
J gene: TRBJ2-2; V gene: TRBV5-1; CDR3 protein: ASSLRGSQLPGELF
J gene: TRBJ1-1; V gene: TRBV19; CDR3 protein: ASSIRWGEAF